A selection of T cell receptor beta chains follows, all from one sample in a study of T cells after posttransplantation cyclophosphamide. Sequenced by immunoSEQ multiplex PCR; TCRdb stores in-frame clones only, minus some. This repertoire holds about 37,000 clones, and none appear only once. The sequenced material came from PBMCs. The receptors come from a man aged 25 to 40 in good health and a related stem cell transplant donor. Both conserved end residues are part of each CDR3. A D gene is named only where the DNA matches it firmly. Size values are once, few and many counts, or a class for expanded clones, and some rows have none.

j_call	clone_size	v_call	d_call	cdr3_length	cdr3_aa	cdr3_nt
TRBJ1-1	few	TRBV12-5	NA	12	CASGNLASEAFF	TGTGCTAGCGGTAACCTCGCGTCCGAAGCTTTCTTT
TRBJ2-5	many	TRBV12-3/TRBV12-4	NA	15	CASSFDRGRQETQYF	TGTGCCAGCAGTTTTGATAGGGGGAGGCAAGAGACCCAGTACTTC
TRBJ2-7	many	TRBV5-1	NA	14	CASSLGVSPYEQYF	TGCGCCAGCAGCTTGGGTGTCAGTCCCTACGAGCAGTACTTC
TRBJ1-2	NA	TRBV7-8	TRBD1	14	CASSSLTGNYGYTF	TGTGCCAGCAGCTCCCTGACAGGGAACTATGGCTACACCTTC
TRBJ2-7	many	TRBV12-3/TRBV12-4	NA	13	CASSPDTSYEQYF	TGTGCCAGCAGTCCTGACACCTCCTACGAGCAGTACTTC
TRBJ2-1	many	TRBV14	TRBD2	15	CASSHVGLAGREQFF	TGTGCCAGCAGCCATGTGGGACTAGCGGGGCGGGAGCAGTTCTTC
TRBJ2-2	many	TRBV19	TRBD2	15	CASIGRGTNTGELFF	TGTGCCAGTATAGGGAGGGGCACGAACACCGGGGAGCTGTTTTTT
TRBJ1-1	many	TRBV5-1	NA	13	CASRPKGVTEAFF	TGCGCCAGCAGACCCAAGGGTGTCACTGAAGCTTTCTTT
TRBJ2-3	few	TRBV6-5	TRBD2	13	CASRLAGVDTQYF	TGTGCCAGCAGGCTAGCGGGGGTAGATACGCAGTATTTT
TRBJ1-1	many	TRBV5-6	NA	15	CASSYGTSTNTEAFF	TGTGCCAGCAGCTACGGGACATCTACGAACACTGAAGCTTTCTTT
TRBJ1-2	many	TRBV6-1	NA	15	CASSEWGGEDYGYTF	TGTGCCAGCAGTGAATGGGGCGGCGAGGACTATGGCTACACCTTC
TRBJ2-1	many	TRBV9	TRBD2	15	CASSVLAGGYNEQFF	TGTGCCAGCAGCGTATTAGCGGGGGGTTACAATGAGCAGTTCTTC
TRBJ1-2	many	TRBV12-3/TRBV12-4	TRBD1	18	CASSLRPYYRDRDYGYTF	TGTGCCAGCAGTTTAAGGCCCTACTATCGGGACAGGGACTATGGCTACACCTTC
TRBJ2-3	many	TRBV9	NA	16	CASSSRFGQGSDTQYF	TGTGCCAGCAGCTCAAGGTTTGGGCAGGGCTCAGATACGCAGTATTTT
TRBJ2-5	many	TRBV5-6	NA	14	CASSLVLREETQYF	TGTGCCAGCAGCTTGGTCCTTCGGGAAGAGACCCAGTACTTC
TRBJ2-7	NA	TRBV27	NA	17	CASSFGPLASSTYEQYF	TGTGCCAGCAGTTTCGGTCCACTAGCTTCATCGACCTACGAGCAGTACTTC
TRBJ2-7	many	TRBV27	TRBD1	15	CASSPNRGWKYEQYF	TGTGCCAGCAGTCCGAACAGGGGGTGGAAATACGAGCAGTACTTC
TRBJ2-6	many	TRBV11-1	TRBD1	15	CASSPGGYGANVLTF	TGTGCCAGCAGTCCAGGGGGCTATGGGGCCAACGTCCTGACTTTC
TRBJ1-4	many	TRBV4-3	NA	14	CASSQDTGLEKLFF	TGCGCCAGCAGCCAAGATACAGGGCTTGAAAAACTGTTTTTT